This T cell receptor beta chain appears in the sequencing data of a study of CD8+ T cells in alopecia areata. Study findings and constraints: With patients, TCR sharing proved less clear than in mice, a difference possibly related to HLA. While tofacitinib was given, many expanded lesional clones persisted in scalp and blood.

Germline V gene sequence: CDR1 PRHDT, CDR2 FYEKMQ (reference sequence). The V and J ends lost 3 bases and 3 bases, in that order; junction bases with no gene match: 4. The CDR3 is 17 residues long. As concerns this clone: As yet, its antigen is unknown.

Treatment of the sample: oral pan-JAK inhibitor, 5-10 mg twice daily. Reverse transcription of extracted RNA yielded cDNA, which provided the sequencing template. Using immunoSEQ multiplex PCR, the repertoire was profiled, and TCRdb retains in-frame clones only, with some absent. The table lists more than 90,000 clones, just under 60% of them singletons. Sequenced material: CD8+ T cells sorted from blood, taken at week 56, from a patient treated with tofacitinib. The source is a human donor with alopecia areata. The rearrangement joins TRBV13 to TRBJ2-5; 16 bases agree with TRBD2. The DNA of the CDR3 is TGTGCCAGCAGCTTGGGGACTAGCGGGGGGGCCGAAGAGACCCAGTACTTC. It specifies CASSLGTSGGAEETQYF.